The rows below give T cell receptor beta chains drawn from one sample of a study of cytomegalovirus exposure and HLA in healthy donors. Measured with immunoSEQ multiplex PCR; TCRdb has only the in-frame clones, and not every one. The sample carries about 190,000 clones, more than 75% recorded once. The sequenced sample was PBMCs. These receptors were collected from a woman between 18 and 30 years old in good health and CMV-seronegative. CDR3s include the opening cysteine and the closing phenylalanine or tryptophan. A D gene is named only where the DNA matches it firmly. Not every row has a clone size; where given, it reads once, few, many or a size class.

D,size,V,J,DNA,CDR3
.,.,TRBV15,TRBJ1-5,TGTGCCACCAGCAGCCGGGGGGTGGGGCCGGAGGGCAATCAGCCCCAGCATTTT,CATSSRGVGPEGNQPQHF
TRBD2,.,TRBV5-6,TRBJ2-1,TGTGCCAGCAGCCGAAGGACTAGCGGTTCCTACAATGAGCAGTTCTTC,CASSRRTSGSYNEQFF
TRBD1,few,TRBV2,TRBJ2-1,TGTGCCAGCAGCGCGGACAGGGGTTCCTACAATGAGCAGTTCTTC,CASSADRGSYNEQFF
.,.,TRBV10-3,TRBJ2-7,TGTGCCATCAGTGAGCTAGGGCAGTCGGGGAAGGGGCAGTACTTC,CAISELGQSGKGQYF
.,.,TRBV5-5,TRBJ1-2,TGTGCCAGCAGCTTGGACAGCTACCCGGTTGGTGGCTACACCTTC,CASSLDSYPVGGYTF
TRBD2,.,TRBV15,TRBJ2-1,TGTGCCACCAGCAAGGATAGCGGGGGGGCTTACAATGAGCAGTTCTTC,CATSKDSGGAYNEQFF
.,.,TRBV4-1,TRBJ2-5,TGCGCCAGCAGCCCAAGAAAGGGAGGATGGGAGACCCAGTACTTC,CASSPRKGGWETQYF
.,.,TRBV10-3,TRBJ2-7,TGTGCCATCAGTGAGTCGCAGGGCCCCTACGAGCAGTACTTC,CAISESQGPYEQYF
.,once,TRBV29-1,TRBJ1-1,TGCAGCGTTGTGACAGCAGAGTCCACTGAAGCTTTCTTT,CSVVTAESTEAFF
.,.,TRBV2,TRBJ2-7,TGTGCCAGCAGGGCTAGACAGGACCTCCTCTCCTACGAGCAGTACTTC,CASRARQDLLSYEQYF
.,.,TRBV9,TRBJ2-1,TGTGCCAGCAGCGCGCCCGACAGATACAATGAGCAGTTCTTC,CASSAPDRYNEQFF
.,.,TRBV5-6,TRBJ2-1,TGTGCCAGCAGCTTGGTCAGGGGGAGGCCTAATAACTATGAGCAGTTCTTC,CASSLVRGRPNNYEQFF
TRBD1,.,TRBV5-6,TRBJ1-6,TGTGCCAGCAGCCCTGGGACAGGGAGAAGGTCCTATAATTCACCCCTCCACTTT,CASSPGTGRRSYNSPLHF
TRBD2,once,TRBV13,TRBJ2-5,TGTGCCAGCAGCTTAGTAGCGGGAGTGGAAGAGACCCAGTACTTC,CASSLVAGVEETQYF
.,.,TRBV6-1,TRBJ1-1,TGTGCCAGCAGTGACAGGATGGCAGCCACGAACACTGAAGCTTTCTTT,CASSDRMAATNTEAFF
.,.,TRBV10-1,TRBJ1-4,TGCGCCAGCAGCCAGTGGCGAGGAACTAATGAAAAACTGTTTTTT,CASSQWRGTNEKLFF
.,.,TRBV2,TRBJ1-2,TGTGCCACCACCACAGGCCCAGGGGTCTATGGCTACACCTTC,CATTTGPGVYGYTF
TRBD1,.,TRBV30,TRBJ1-6,TGTGCCTGGAGTCTCGTACGGACAGGGGGCCGTAATTCACCCCTCCACTTT,CAWSLVRTGGRNSPLHF
.,.,TRBV2,TRBJ2-4,TGTGCCAGCAGTGTGCGTTCCCTTCTAGCCAAAAACATTCAGTACTTC,CASSVRSLLAKNIQYF
TRBD2,.,TRBV4-1,TRBJ2-1,TGCGCCAGCACAAGGACTAGCGGGGTTGATGAGCAGTTCTTC,CASTRTSGVDEQFF
TRBD2,.,TRBV7-3,TRBJ2-1,TGTGCCAGCAGCCCCTTAGCGGGGGTCCCGGATGAGCAGTTCTTC,CASSPLAGVPDEQFF
.,.,TRBV28,TRBJ1-3,TGTGCCAGCAGTTTGAGTGGAAACACCATATATTTT,CASSLSGNTIYF
.,.,TRBV5-1,TRBJ1-1,TGCGCCAGCAGCCCGGAGGGAGGGAAGAACACTGAAGCTTTCTTT,CASSPEGGKNTEAFF
.,.,TRBV5-1,TRBJ1-1,TGCGCCAGCAGCGTACCGACAGACGGCACTGAAGCTTTCTTT,CASSVPTDGTEAFF
.,.,TRBV7-9,TRBJ2-2,TGTGCCAGCGGAAGTAGCTTAGCGGATTTGAACACCGGGGAGCTGTTTTTT,CASGSSLADLNTGELFF
TRBD1,once,TRBV10-3,TRBJ1-5,TGTGCCATCAGTGGACAGGGAAGCAATCAGCCCCAGCATTTT,CAISGQGSNQPQHF
.,.,TRBV4-1,TRBJ1-1,TGCGCCAGCAGCCAAGAATACAGGGACACTGAAGCTTTCTTT,CASSQEYRDTEAFF
.,.,TRBV27,TRBJ2-2,TGTGCCAGCAGTCCGCCGGGACTCCGCACCGGGGAGCTGTTTTTT,CASSPPGLRTGELFF